The sequence of this TCR beta chain was determined in a study of yellow fever vaccine responses in identical twins. Study conclusions and caveats: Twins' vaccine T cell responses were reported to seem partly convergent and partly personalized.

The sample holds a few counts of this clonotype. The antigen is not known. TCRdb redid the calling of the RT-PCR reads with MiXCR, one entry per CDR3 protein. The sample records around 570 distinct CDR3 sequences, more than 60% being singletons. Germline V CDR1 and CDR2: SNHLY, FYNNEI. The CDR3 sequence is 14 residues long. V lost 6 bases and J lost 6, with 17 bases in between. Material: T cells from blood (PBMCs), unsorted or a sorted subset (not recorded which), obtained before or after yellow fever vaccination (not recorded which). The V gene is TRBV2, the J gene TRBJ1-2, with D tentatively TRBD1 (5 bases). The origin of this receptor is a female donor who received the yellow fever vaccine. The CDR3 region has the DNA TGTGCCAGCAGCAAACCTCAGGGCTTCGATGGCTACACCTTC. It encodes CASSKPQGFDGYTF. The variable domain in full, completed from reference TRBV2 and TRBJ1-2, reads EPEVTQTPSHQVTQMGQEVILRCVPISNHLYFYWYRQILGQKVEFLVSFYNNEISEKSEIFDDQFSVERPDGSNFTLKIRSTKLEDSAMYFCASSKPQGFDGYTFGSGTRLTVV.